Reported below is one TCR beta chain. CDR1 and CDR2 from the germline V gene are GTSNPN and SVGIG (reference sequence). V lost 1 base and J lost 1; bases outside the gene matches: 5. The CDR3 has 17 residues. This sample is drawn from a study of technical replicates of blood from a handful of donors. The method was immunoSEQ multiplex PCR; TCRdb's version includes in-frame clones alone and lacks a portion of them. The sample includes 14,000 or so clones, roughly 84% seen only once; the top ten take 11%. Sequencing was done on a sample of PBMCs. The V and J genes are TRBV30 and TRBJ2-2, with 11 positions matching TRBD2. This TCR was recovered from a human donor in good health. CDR3 in amino acids: CAWSALAGAWNTGELFF. The CDR3 bases are TGTGCCTGGAGTGCACTAGCGGGAGCATGGAACACCGGGGAGCTGTTTTTT.